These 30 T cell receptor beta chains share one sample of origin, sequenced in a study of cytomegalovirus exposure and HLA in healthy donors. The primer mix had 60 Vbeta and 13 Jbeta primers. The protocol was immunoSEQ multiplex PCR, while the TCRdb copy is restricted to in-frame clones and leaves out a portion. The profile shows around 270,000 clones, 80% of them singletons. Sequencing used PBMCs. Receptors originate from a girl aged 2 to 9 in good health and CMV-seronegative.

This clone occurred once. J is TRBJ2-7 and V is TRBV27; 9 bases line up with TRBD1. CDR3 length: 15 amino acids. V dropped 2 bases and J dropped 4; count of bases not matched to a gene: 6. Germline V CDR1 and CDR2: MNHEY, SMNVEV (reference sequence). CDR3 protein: CASSLTGGTRYEQYF. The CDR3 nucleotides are TGTGCCAGCAGTTTAACAGGGGGCACTAGGTACGAGCAGTACTTC.

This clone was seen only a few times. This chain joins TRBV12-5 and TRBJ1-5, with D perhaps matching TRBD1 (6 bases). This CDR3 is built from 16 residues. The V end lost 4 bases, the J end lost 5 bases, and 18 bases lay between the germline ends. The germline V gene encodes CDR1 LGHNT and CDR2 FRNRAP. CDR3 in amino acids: CASGSPAGAGDQPQHF. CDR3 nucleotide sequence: TGTGCTAGTGGTTCACCCGCAGGGGCTGGGGATCAGCCCCAGCATTTT.

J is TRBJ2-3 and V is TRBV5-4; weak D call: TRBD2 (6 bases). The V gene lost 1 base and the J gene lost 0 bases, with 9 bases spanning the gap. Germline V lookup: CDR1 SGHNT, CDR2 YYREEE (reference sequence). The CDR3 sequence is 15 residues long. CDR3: CASSLMGRSTDTQYF. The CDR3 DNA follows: TGTGCCAGCAGCTTGATGGGGAGGAGCACAGATACGCAGTATTTT.

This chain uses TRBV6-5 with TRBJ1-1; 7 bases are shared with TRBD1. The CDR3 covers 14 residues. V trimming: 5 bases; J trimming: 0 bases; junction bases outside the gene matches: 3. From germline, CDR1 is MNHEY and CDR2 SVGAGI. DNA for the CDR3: TGTGCCAGCAGTCTGGGACAGCTGAACACTGAAGCTTTCTTT. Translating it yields CASSLGQLNTEAFF.

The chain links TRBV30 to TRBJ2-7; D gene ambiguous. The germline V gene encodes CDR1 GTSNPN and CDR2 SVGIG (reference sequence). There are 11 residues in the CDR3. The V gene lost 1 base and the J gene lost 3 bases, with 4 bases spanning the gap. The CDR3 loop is CAWSGLYEQYF. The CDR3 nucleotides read TGTGCCTGGAGTGGTCTCTACGAGCAGTACTTC. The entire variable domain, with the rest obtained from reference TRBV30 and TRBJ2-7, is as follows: SQTIHQWPATLVQPVGSPLSLECTVEGTSNPNLYWYRQAAGRGLQLLFYSVGIGQISSEVPQNLSASRPQDRQFILSSKKLLLSDSGFYLCAWSGLYEQYFGPGTRLTVT.

The CDR3 reads CASSQVRGTDTQYF. In nucleotides, the CDR3 is TGCGCCAGCAGCCAAGTAAGGGGAACAGATACGCAGTATTTT. The chain recombines TRBV4-1 with TRBJ2-3; D may be TRBD1 (5 bases). V was pared by 1 base and J by 3 bases, with 8 bases between. The CDR3 is 14 amino acids. The germline CDR1 and CDR2 sequences are MGHRA and YSYEKL.

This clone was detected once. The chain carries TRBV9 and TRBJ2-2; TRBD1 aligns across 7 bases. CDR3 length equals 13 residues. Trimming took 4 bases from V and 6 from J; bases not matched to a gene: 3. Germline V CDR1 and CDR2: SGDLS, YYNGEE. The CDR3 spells CASSHTGAGELFF. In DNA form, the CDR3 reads TGTGCCAGCAGCCATACAGGGGCCGGGGAGCTGTTTTTT.

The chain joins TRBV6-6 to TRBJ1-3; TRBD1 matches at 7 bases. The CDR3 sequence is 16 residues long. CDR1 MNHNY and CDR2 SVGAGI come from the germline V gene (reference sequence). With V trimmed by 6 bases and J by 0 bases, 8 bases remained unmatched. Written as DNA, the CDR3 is TGTGCCAGCAGCCGGGACAGTGGCTCCTCTGGAAACACCATATATTTT. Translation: CASSRDSGSSGNTIYF.

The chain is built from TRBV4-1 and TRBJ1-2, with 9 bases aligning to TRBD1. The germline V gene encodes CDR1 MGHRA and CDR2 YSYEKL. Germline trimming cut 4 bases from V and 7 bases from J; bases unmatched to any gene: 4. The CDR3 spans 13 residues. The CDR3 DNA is TGCGCCAGCAGCCGGACAGGGGCTGGTGGCTACACCTTC. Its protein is CASSRTGAGGYTF.

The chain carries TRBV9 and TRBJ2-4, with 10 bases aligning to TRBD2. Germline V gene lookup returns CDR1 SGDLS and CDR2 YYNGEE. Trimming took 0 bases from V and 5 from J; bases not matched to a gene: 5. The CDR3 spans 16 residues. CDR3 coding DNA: TGTGCCAGCAGCGTAGCTCCCAGCGGGGGGGAAAACATTCAGTACTTC. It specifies CASSVAPSGGENIQYF.

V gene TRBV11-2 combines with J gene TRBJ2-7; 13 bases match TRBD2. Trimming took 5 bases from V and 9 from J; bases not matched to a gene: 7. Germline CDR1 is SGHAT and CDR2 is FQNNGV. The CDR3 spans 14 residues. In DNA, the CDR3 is TGTGCCAGCAGCCCGACTAGCGGGGGGTCGGGGCAGTACTTC. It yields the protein CASSPTSGGSGQYF. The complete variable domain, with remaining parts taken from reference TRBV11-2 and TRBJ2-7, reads EAGVAQSPRYKIIEKRQSVAFWCNPISGHATLYWYQQILGQGPKLLIQFQNNGVVDDSQLPKDRFSAERLKGVDSTLKIQPAKLEDSAVYLCASSPTSGGSGQYFGPGTRLTVT.

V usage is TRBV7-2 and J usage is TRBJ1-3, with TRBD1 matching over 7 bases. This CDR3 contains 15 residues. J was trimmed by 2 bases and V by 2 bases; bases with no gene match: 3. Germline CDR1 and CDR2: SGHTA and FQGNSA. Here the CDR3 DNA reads TGTGCCAGCAGCTTAATGCAGGGGGCTGGAAACACCATATATTTT. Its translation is CASSLMQGAGNTIYF.

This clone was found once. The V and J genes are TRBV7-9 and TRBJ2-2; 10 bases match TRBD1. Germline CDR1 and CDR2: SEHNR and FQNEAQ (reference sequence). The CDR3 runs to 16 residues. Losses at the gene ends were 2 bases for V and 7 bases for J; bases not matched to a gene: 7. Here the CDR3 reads CASSLRDRGGIGELFF. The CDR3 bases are TGTGCCAGCAGCTTACGGGACAGGGGAGGCATCGGGGAGCTGTTTTTT.

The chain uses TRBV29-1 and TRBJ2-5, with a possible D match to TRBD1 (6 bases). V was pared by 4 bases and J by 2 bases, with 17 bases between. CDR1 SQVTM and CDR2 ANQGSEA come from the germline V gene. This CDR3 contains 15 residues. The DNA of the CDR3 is TGCAGCGTTGGGGGACACTCTTCAAGTCAAGAGACCCAGTACTTC. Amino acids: CSVGGHSSSQETQYF.

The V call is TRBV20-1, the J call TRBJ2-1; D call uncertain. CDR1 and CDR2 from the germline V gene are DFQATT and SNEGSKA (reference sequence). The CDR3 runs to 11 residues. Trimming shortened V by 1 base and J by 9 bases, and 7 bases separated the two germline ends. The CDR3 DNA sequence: TGCAGTGCTAGAGCGCGCGGTGAGCAGTTCTTC. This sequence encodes CSARARGEQFF.

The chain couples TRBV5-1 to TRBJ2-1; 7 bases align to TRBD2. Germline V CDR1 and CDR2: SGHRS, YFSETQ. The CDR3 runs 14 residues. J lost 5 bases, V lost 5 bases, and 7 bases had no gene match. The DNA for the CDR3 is TGCGCCAGCAGGGGCGGGGGAGAAAACAATGAGCAGTTCTTC. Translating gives CASRGGGENNEQFF.

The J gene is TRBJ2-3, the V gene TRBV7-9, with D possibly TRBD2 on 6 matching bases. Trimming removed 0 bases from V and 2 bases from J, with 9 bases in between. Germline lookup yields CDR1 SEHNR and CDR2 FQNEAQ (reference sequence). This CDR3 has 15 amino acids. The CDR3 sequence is CASSLAGGPTDTQYF. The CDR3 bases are TGTGCCAGCAGCTTAGCGGGAGGCCCCACAGATACGCAGTATTTT.

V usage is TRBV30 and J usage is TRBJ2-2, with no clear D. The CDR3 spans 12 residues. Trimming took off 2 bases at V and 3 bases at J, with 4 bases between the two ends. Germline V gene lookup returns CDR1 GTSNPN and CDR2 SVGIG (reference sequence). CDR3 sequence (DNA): TGTGCCTGGAGTTCGGACACCGGGGAGCTGTTTTTT. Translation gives CAWSSDTGELFF.

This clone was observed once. In nucleotides, the CDR3 is TGTGCCAGCAGCCTACAGGGTAGCACTGAAGCTTTCTTT. This codes for CASSLQGSTEAFF. This chain uses TRBV13 with TRBJ1-1; weak D call: TRBD1 (6 bases). V lost 5 bases and J lost 4, with 11 bases in between. Germline CDR1 PRHDT, CDR2 FYEKMQ (reference sequence). The CDR3 consists of 13 residues.

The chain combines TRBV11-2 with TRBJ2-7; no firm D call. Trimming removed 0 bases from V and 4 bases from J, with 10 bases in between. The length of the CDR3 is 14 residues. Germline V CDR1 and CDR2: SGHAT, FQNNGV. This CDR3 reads CASSLDWPRYEQYF. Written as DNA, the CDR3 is TGTGCCAGCAGCTTAGATTGGCCACGTTACGAGCAGTACTTC.

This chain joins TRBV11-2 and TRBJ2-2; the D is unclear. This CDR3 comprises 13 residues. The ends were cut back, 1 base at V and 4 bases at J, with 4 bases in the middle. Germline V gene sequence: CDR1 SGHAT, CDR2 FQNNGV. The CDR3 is CASSLGGTGELFF. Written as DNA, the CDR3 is TGTGCCAGCAGCTTAGGCGGCACCGGGGAGCTGTTTTTT.

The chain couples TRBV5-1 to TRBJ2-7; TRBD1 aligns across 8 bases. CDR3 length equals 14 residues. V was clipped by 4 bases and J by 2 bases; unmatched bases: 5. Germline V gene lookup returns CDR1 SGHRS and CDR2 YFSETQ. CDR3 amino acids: CASSPDRVPYEQYF. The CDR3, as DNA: TGCGCCAGCAGCCCGGACAGGGTCCCCTACGAGCAGTACTTC.

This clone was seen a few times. CDR3 DNA: TGCGCCAGCAGTGCGAAGGCTAGCGGGCGTCCCTACGAGCAGTACTTC. Its protein is CASSAKASGRPYEQYF. The chain combines TRBV10-1 with TRBJ2-7; 8 bases agree with TRBD2. The CDR3 extends over 16 amino acids. Germline V lookup: CDR1 WNHNN, CDR2 SYGVQD (reference sequence). With 4 bases clipped from V and 2 bases from J, the junction kept 10 bases outside the gene matches.

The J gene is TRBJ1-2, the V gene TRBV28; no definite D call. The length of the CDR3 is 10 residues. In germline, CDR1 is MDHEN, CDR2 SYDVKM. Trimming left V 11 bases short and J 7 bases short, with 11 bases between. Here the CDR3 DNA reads TGTGCCCCGCGGCTGGGTGGCTACACCTTC. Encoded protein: CAPRLGGYTF.

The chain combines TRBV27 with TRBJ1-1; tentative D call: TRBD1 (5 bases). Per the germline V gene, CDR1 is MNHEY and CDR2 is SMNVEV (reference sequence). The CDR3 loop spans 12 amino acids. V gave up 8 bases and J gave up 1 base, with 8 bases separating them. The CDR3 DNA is TGTGCCAGCGGTACAGGGAACACTGAAGCTTTCTTT. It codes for CASGTGNTEAFF.

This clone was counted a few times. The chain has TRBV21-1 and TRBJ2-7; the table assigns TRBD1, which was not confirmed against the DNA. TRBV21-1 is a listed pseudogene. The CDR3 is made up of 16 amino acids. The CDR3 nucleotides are TGTGCCAGCAGCAAAGCATCTCGGGACAGACCCAACGAGCAGTACTTC. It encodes CASSKASRDRPNEQYF.

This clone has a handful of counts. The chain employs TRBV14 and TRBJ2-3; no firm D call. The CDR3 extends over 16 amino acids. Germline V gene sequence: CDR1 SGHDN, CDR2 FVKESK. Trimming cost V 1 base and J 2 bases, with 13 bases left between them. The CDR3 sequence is CASSQVVAGYTDTQYF. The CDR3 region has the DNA TGTGCCAGCAGCCAAGTGGTAGCCGGCTACACAGATACGCAGTATTTT.

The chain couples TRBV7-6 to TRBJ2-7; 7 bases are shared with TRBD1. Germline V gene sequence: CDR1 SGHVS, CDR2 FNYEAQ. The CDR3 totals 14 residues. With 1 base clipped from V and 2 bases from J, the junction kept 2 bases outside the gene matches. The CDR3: CASSLGQGTYEQYF. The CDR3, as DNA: TGTGCCAGCAGCTTAGGACAGGGAACCTACGAGCAGTACTTC.

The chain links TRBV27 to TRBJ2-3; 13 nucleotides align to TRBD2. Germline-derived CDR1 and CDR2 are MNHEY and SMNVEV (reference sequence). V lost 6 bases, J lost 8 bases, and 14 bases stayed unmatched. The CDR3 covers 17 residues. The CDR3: CASSTRRLAGGVRTQYF. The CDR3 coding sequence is TGTGCCAGCAGCACCCGCCGACTAGCGGGAGGCGTCCGTACGCAGTATTTT.

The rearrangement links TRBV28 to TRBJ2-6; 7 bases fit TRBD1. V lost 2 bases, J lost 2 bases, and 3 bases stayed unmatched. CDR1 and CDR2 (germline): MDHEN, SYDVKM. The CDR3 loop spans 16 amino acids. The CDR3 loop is CASSLRTGAGANVLTF. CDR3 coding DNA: TGTGCCAGCAGTTTACGAACAGGGGCTGGGGCCAACGTCCTGACTTTC. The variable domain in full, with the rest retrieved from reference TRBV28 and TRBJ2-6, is DVKVTQSSRYLVKRTGEKVFLECVQDMDHENMFWYRQDPGLGLRLIYFSYDVKMKEKGDIPEGYSVSREKKERFSLILESASTNQTSMYLCASSLRTGAGANVLTFGAGSRLTVL.